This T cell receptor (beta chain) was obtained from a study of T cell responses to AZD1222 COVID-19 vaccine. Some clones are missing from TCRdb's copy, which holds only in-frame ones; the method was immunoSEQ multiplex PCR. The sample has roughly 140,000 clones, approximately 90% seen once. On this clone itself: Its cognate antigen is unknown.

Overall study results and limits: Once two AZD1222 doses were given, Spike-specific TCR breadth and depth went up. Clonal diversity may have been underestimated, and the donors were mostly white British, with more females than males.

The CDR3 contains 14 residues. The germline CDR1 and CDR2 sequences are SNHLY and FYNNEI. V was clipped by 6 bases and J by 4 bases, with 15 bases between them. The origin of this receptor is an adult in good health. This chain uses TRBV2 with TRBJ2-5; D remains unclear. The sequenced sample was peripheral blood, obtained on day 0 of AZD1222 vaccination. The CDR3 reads CASRGPLSGETQYF. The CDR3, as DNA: TGTGCCAGCAGGGGCCCTTTAAGTGGAGAGACCCAGTACTTC. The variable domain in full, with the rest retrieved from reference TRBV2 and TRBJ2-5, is EPEVTQTPSHQVTQMGQEVILRCVPISNHLYFYWYRQILGQKVEFLVSFYNNEISEKSEIFDDQFSVERPDGSNFTLKIRSTKLEDSAMYFCASRGPLSGETQYFGPGTRLLVL.